This T cell receptor beta chain was identified during a study of post-analysis software for immune sequencing data. Looking at the study overall: Progressive-relapsing, secondary progressive and relapsing-remitting multiple sclerosis were among the disease courses included.

To note about this clonotype: Antigen: not known.

Study results and limitations: Controls significantly exceeded multiple sclerosis patients in normalized Chao1 diversity. TRBV5-6, TRBV5-1 and TRBV20-1 were among roughly 5 TRBV segments more frequent in patients than controls. Samples made in the same batch grouped tightly together by F measure.

The TCR beta cDNA libraries contained unique molecular identifiers. Input amounts of roughly 1 to 10 million T cells were used. These gave some 500,000 cDNA molecules, so each molecule approximated one T cell. TCRdb recomputed calls from the PCR reads with MiXCR, one row per CDR3 protein. The top ten clones hold over 4% of a sample with about 810,000 distinct CDR3 sequences, 53% of them seen once. This CDR3 region has 15 residues. V shed 4 bases and J 3 bases; nucleotides not matched to a gene: 8. From germline, CDR1 is MNHEY and CDR2 SVGAGI. Sequenced input: blood. The chain recombines TRBV6-5 with TRBJ1-2; the match to TRBD1 covers 7 bases. The sequence came from a girl aged 5-17 years with multiple sclerosis. The CDR3 nucleotides are TGTGCCAGCAGTTCGCTGGGACAGCCTCACTATGGCTACACCTTC. As protein: CASSSLGQPHYGYTF.